The present T cell receptor beta chain was sequenced within a study of shared clonotypes between healthy human individuals. V was trimmed by 6 bases and J by 5 bases, leaving 20 bases between them. CDR1 and CDR2 (germline): MNHEY, SVGAGI. This CDR3 is 15 amino acids long. Clones were read by immunoSEQ multiplex PCR, and TCRdb kept only the in-frame ones, dropping some. The sample comprises 550,000 to 850,000 clones, around two thirds of which are singletons, and more than 1.5% rests with the top ten. Splitting the CD4+ cells yielded a CD45RA+ naive subset and a CD45RA-negative memory subset. The rearrangement links TRBV6-5 to TRBJ2-7; D assignment may be TRBD1 or TRBD2 (5 bases each). The sequencing input was memory CD4+ T cells sorted from blood. As to subset: CD45RA-negative fraction. This receptor was identified in a woman in her thirties in good health. The CDR3 protein is CASSQTDRMGDEQYF. The CDR3 DNA sequence: TGTGCCAGCAGCCAAACCGACAGAATGGGGGACGAGCAGTACTTC.